Below are 19 T cell receptor beta chains sequenced from a single sample in a study of T cell clones after liver transplantation. This table comes from immunoSEQ multiplex PCR, and its TCRdb copy is limited to in-frame clones, with some not included. This table holds around 110,000 clones, about nine tenths found once. Sequences were derived from CD4+ T cells from blood, sampled 12 months after liver transplant. Receptor source: a human patient who received a liver transplant. Some T cells may have originated in the graft donor.

The chain uses TRBV7-2 and TRBJ2-3; no clear D. The V gene lost 1 base and the J gene lost 2 bases, with 10 bases spanning the gap. Germline lookup yields CDR1 SGHTA and CDR2 FQGNSA. There are 15 residues in the CDR3. The CDR3 region has the DNA TGTGCCAGCAGCTTAGTAGGTGGGCTCACAGATACGCAGTATTTT. Protein product: CASSLVGGLTDTQYF.

V usage is TRBV5-1 and J usage is TRBJ2-1, with 8 bases that match TRBD1. V trimming: 4 bases; J trimming: 8 bases; junction bases outside the gene matches: 8. The germline CDR1 and CDR2 sequences are SGHRS and YFSETQ. The CDR3 loop spans 14 amino acids. The CDR3 here is CASSLGQVGDEQFF. The CDR3 nucleotides read TGCGCCAGCAGCCTGGGACAGGTTGGCGATGAGCAGTTCTTC.

The rearrangement links TRBV6-4 to TRBJ2-1; TRBD2 matches 10 bases. Germline loops: CDR1 MRHNA, CDR2 SNTAGT. This CDR3 has 16 amino acids. V lost 4 bases to trimming and J lost 10 bases; unmatched junction nucleotides: 13. The DNA for the CDR3 is TGTGCCAGCAGTGGATTAGGGGCTAGCGGGAGACGCGAGCAGTTCTTC. This gives the protein CASSGLGASGRREQFF.

The chain employs TRBV29-1 and TRBJ2-3, with unresolved D. Germline loops: CDR1 SQVTM, CDR2 ANQGSEA. V lost 2 bases to trimming and J lost 0 bases, with 12 bases between them. The CDR3 covers 15 residues. The CDR3 DNA reads TGCAGCGTTGAACGAGGACGGTCTAGCACAGATACGCAGTATTTT. Its protein product is CSVERGRSSTDTQYF.

The rearrangement links TRBV9 to TRBJ2-3; D is ambiguous. V was trimmed by 5 bases and J by 2 bases, leaving 18 bases between them. The germline gives CDR1 SGDLS, CDR2 YYNGEE. The CDR3 consists of 16 residues. The CDR3 bases are TGTGCCAGCAGTAGGACCGACGGATTTTACACAGATACGCAGTATTTT. Protein sequence: CASSRTDGFYTDTQYF.

The J gene is TRBJ2-7, the V gene TRBV6-6, with 10 bases lining up with TRBD1. Trimming removed 0 bases from V and 7 bases from J; junction bases left unmatched: 6. Germline CDR1 reads MNHNY; CDR2 reads SVGAGI (reference sequence). This CDR3 has 15 residues. The DNA for the CDR3 is TGTGCCAGCAGTTACTCGGGACAGGGGTCCGGGGAGCAGTACTTC. This encodes CASSYSGQGSGEQYF.

The chain is built from TRBV11-2 and TRBJ2-7; 7 bases fit TRBD1. The CDR3 totals 14 residues. Losses at the gene ends were 3 bases for V and 4 bases for J; bases not matched to a gene: 6. From germline, CDR1 is SGHAT and CDR2 FQNNGV. The CDR3 reads CASSFPGQRYEQYF. The CDR3 nucleotides are TGTGCCAGCAGCTTTCCGGGACAGAGGTACGAGCAGTACTTC.

The V call is TRBV28, the J call TRBJ2-7; no clear D. Trimming took off 2 bases at V and 3 bases at J, with 5 bases between the two ends. The CDR3 spans 12 residues. The germline V gene has CDR1 MDHEN and CDR2 SYDVKM. The CDR3 loop is CASSLTDYEQYF. As DNA, the CDR3 is TGTGCCAGCAGTTTAACAGACTACGAGCAGTACTTC.

J is TRBJ1-2 and V is TRBV28; D is ambiguous. This CDR3 is built from 14 residues. V was trimmed by 3 bases and J by 4 bases, leaving 12 bases between them. Germline CDR1 MDHEN, CDR2 SYDVKM. CDR3 in amino acids: CASSLSLGTYGYTF. In DNA form, the CDR3 reads TGTGCCAGCAGTTTGAGTCTGGGCACCTATGGCTACACCTTC.

The V gene is TRBV4-1, the J gene TRBJ1-1, with D tentatively TRBD1 (6 bases). The CDR3 extends over 12 amino acids. Between the trimmed V and J ends, which lost 5 bases and 12 bases, there was a span of 16 bases. CDR1 MGHRA and CDR2 YSYEKL come from the germline V gene. CDR3 bases: TGCGCCAGCAGCTTGGGGCCAGGGGTCACTTTCTTT. Translating it yields CASSLGPGVTFF.

The chain combines TRBV5-4 with TRBJ2-7; tentatively, D is TRBD1 (5 bases). The CDR3 contains 12 residues. Trimming shortened V by 1 base and J by 3 bases, and 5 bases separated the two germline ends. CDR1 is SGHNT and CDR2 is YYREEE in the germline V gene (reference sequence). The CDR3: CASSLQGYEQYF. The CDR3 DNA sequence: TGTGCCAGCAGCTTGCAGGGCTACGAGCAGTACTTC.

The V and J genes are TRBV2 and TRBJ2-7; D ambiguous. Trimming took 5 bases from V and 2 from J, leaving 7 bases between them. CDR1 is SNHLY, CDR2 FYNNEI, per germline. The CDR3 runs 12 residues. Here the CDR3 DNA reads TGTGCCAGCAGTCCCGGCCCCTACGAGCAGTACTTC. It codes for CASSPGPYEQYF.

The chain uses TRBV7-2 and TRBJ2-7; 8 nucleotides align to TRBD2. V dropped 2 bases and J dropped 3; count of bases not matched to a gene: 15. This CDR3 has 18 amino acids. Germline V gene sequence: CDR1 SGHTA, CDR2 FQGNSA. The CDR3 loop is CASSLPLAGGRLYYEQYF. Here the CDR3 DNA reads TGTGCCAGCAGCTTACCCCTAGCGGGCGGGAGATTGTACTACGAGCAGTACTTC.

The chain joins TRBV10-3 to TRBJ2-1; 11 bases match TRBD2. The CDR3 is 15 residues long. Looked up from germline, CDR1 is ENHRY and CDR2 is SYGVKD. Unmatched junction bases numbered 4, after V lost 0 bases and J lost 9 bases. For the CDR3, the DNA is TGTGCCATCAGTGAGTCGACTAGCGGGATCCGTGAGCAGTTCTTC. This encodes CAISESTSGIREQFF.

This clone was observed a few times. J is TRBJ1-1 and V is TRBV5-1; 7 bases map to TRBD1. After removal of 3 bases from V and 1 base from J, the junction contained 6 bases not matched to a gene. Germline V CDR1 and CDR2: SGHRS, YFSETQ. This CDR3 has 15 residues. The CDR3, as DNA: TGCGCCAGCAGCTGGAAGACAGGGTGGAACACTGAAGCTTTCTTT. It is translated as CASSWKTGWNTEAFF.

The chain recombines TRBV11-3 with TRBJ2-2; weak D call: TRBD1 (6 bases). The germline V gene has CDR1 SGHNT and CDR2 YENEEA. Trimming took off 1 base at V and 7 bases at J, with 10 bases between the two ends. The length of the CDR3 is 14 residues. CDR3: CASSLAVTGGELFF. The CDR3 DNA sequence: TGTGCCAGCAGCTTAGCTGTGACAGGCGGGGAGCTGTTTTTT.

This clone was picked up one time. The genes are TRBV5-1 and TRBJ1-1; a weak D match, TRBD1 (5 bases). CDR1 is SGHRS, CDR2 YFSETQ, per germline. Between the trimmed V and J ends, which lost 1 base and 3 bases, there was a span of 10 bases. The CDR3 consists of 14 residues. CDR3 sequence (DNA): TGCGCCAGCAGCTTGAGGGGTTCGGACACTGAAGCTTTCTTT. Amino acid sequence: CASSLRGSDTEAFF. The full variable domain, rest sourced from reference TRBV5-1 and TRBJ1-1, is KAGVTQTPRYLIKTRGQQVTLSCSPISGHRSVSWYQQTPGQGLQFLFEYFSETQRNKGNFPGRFSGRQFSNSRSEMNVSTLELGDSALYLCASSLRGSDTEAFFGQGTRLTVV.

In its sample, this clone was seen once. The CDR3 DNA reads as TGTGCCATCAGTGAGTCAGATTACAATGAGCAGTTCTTC. Encoded protein: CAISESDYNEQFF. The chain employs TRBV10-3 and TRBJ2-1; D gene unclear. The CDR3 sequence is 13 residues long. V was cut by 0 bases and J by 4 bases, with 4 bases left in between. CDR1 is ENHRY, CDR2 SYGVKD, per germline.

This sequence joins TRBV11-3 and TRBJ2-1; 8 bases are a match to TRBD2. This CDR3 contains 17 residues. The germline gives CDR1 SGHNT, CDR2 YENEEA. The ends lost 5 bases at V and 6 bases at J; junction bases unmatched: 15. CDR3 protein: CASSPVLSGRHGNEQFF. CDR3 in DNA: TGTGCCAGCAGCCCCGTCTTAAGCGGGAGACACGGCAATGAGCAGTTCTTC.